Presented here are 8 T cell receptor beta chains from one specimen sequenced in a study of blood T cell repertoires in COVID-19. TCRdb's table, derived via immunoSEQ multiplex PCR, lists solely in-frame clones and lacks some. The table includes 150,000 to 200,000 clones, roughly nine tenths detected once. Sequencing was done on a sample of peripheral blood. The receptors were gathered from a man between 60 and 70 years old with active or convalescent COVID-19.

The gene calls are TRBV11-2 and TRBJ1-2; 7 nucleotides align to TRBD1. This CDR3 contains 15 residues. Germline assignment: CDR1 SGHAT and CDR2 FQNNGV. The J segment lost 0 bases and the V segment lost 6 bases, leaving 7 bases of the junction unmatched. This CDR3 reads CASRGQATANYGYTF. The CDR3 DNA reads TGTGCCAGCAGAGGACAGGCGACAGCTAACTATGGCTACACCTTC.

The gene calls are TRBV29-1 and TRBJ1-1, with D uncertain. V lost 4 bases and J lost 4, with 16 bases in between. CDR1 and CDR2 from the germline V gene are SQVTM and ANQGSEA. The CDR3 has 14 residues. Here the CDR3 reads CSVVRAAGVTEAFF. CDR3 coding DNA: TGCAGCGTTGTGCGGGCAGCTGGGGTCACTGAAGCTTTCTTT.

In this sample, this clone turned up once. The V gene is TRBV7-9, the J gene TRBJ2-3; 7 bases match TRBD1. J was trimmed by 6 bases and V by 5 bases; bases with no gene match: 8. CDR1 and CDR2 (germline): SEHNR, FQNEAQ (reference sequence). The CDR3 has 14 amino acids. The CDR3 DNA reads TGTGCCAGCAGCCCAAATACAGGGGATGATACGCAGTATTTT. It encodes CASSPNTGDDTQYF. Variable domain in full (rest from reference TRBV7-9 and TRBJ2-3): DTGVSQNPRHKITKRGQNVTFRCDPISEHNRLYWYRQTLGQGPEFLTYFQNEAQLEKSRLLSDRFSAERPKGSFSTLEIQRTEQGDSAMYLCASSPNTGDDTQYFGPGTRLTVL.

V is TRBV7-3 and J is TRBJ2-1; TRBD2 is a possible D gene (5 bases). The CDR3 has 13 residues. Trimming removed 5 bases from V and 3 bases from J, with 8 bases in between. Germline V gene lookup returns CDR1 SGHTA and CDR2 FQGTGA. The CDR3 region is CASSQSGYNEQFF. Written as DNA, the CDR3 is TGTGCCAGCAGCCAAAGCGGCTACAATGAGCAGTTCTTC.

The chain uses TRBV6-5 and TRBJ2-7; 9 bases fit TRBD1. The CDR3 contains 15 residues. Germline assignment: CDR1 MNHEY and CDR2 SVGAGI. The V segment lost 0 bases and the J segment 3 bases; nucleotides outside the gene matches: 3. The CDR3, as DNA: TGTGCCAGCAGTTACTCAGGGGGACAGGGCTACGAGCAGTACTTC. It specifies CASSYSGGQGYEQYF.

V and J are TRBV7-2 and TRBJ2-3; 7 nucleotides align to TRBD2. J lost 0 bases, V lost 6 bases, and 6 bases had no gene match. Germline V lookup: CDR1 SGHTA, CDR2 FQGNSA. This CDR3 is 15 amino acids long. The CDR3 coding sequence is TGTGCCAGCAGTCCTAGCGGCCCTAGCACAGATACGCAGTATTTT. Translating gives CASSPSGPSTDTQYF.

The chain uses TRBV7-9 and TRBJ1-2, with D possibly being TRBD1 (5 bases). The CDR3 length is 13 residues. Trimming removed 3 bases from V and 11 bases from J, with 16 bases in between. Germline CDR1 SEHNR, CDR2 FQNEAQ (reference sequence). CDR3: CASSFTYFREYTF. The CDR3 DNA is TGTGCCAGCAGCTTTACTTATTTCAGGGAATACACCTTC.

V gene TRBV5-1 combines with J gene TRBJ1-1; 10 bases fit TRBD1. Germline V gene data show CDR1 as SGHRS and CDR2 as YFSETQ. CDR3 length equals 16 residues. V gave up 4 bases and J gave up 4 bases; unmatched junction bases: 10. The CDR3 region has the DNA TGCGCCAGCAGCCCGACAGGGGGCCCCCCAGGCACTGAAGCTTTCTTT. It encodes CASSPTGGPPGTEAFF.